This TCR beta chain appears in the sequencing data of a study of tumor-infiltrating lymphocytes in primary liver carcinoma. Study as a whole: Stage T1-T3 N0M0 tumors spanned about 4.2 to 11 cm.

A primer matching the constant region was used to make TCR beta cDNA from approximately 500 ng of total RNA. Three-round nested multiplex PCR performed with slightly modified ARM-PCR produced the TCR beta libraries. The first two PCR rounds used TRBV1-TRBV30 primers with a Cbeta primer, 9 to 10 cycles each. From the multiplex PCR reads, TCRdb called clonotypes with MiXCR, one entry per CDR3 protein. The top ten clones hold under 8% of a sample with 300,000 to 350,000 distinct CDR3 sequences, 65% of them seen once. CDR1 GTSNPN and CDR2 SVGIG come from the germline V gene (reference sequence). Trimming stripped 1 base from V and 1 base from J, with 5 bases between. The CDR3 consists of 13 residues. In its sample, this clonotype was seen a few times. Unsorted whole blood served as the source of blood RNA, and germline DNA was extracted as well. There were only treatment-naive patients, all with chronic HBV infection.

The chain joins TRBV30 to TRBJ2-4, with a possible D match to TRBD1 (5 bases). Specimen: peripheral blood. The sequence was obtained from a man in his forties with primary liver carcinoma and hepatitis B virus infection. The CDR3 is CAWSGQAKNIQYF. The CDR3 DNA reads as TGTGCCTGGAGTGGACAGGCCAAAAACATTCAGTACTTC.